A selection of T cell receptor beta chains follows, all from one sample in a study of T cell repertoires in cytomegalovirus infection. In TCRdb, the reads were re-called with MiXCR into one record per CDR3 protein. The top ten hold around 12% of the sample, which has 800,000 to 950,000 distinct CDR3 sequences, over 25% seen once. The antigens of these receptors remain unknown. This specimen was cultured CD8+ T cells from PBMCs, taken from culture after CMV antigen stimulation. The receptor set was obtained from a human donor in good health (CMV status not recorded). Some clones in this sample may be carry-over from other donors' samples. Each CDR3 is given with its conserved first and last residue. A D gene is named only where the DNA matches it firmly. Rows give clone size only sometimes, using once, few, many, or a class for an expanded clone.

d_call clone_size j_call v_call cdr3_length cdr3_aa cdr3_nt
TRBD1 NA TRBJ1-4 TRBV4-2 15 CASSQSVQGDEKLFF TGTGCCAGCAGCCAAAGTGTACAGGGGGATGAAAAACTGTTTTTT
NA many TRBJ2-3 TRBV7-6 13 CASSYQSGDTQYF TGTGCCAGCAGCTACCAGAGCGGAGATACGCAGTATTTT
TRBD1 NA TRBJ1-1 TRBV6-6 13 CASSYRDRDEAFF TGTGCCAGCAGTTACCGGGACAGGGATGAAGCTTTCTTT
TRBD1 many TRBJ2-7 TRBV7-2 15 CASSLARQGPYEQYF TGTGCCAGCAGCTTAGCTCGACAGGGTCCTTACGAGCAGTACTTC
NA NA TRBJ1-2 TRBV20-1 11 CSVRMGSGYTF TGCAGTGTTCGAATGGGGAGTGGCTACACCTTC
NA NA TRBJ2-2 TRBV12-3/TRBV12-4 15 CASISWDINTGELFF TGTGCCAGCATATCGTGGGACATCAACACCGGGGAGCTGTTTTTT
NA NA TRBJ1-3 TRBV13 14 CASSQDTSGNTIYF TGTGCCAGCAGCCAGGACACCTCTGGAAACACCATATATTTT
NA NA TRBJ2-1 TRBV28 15 CASSLLVGPDGEQFF TGTGCCAGCAGTTTATTGGTGGGGCCGGACGGTGAGCAGTTCTTC
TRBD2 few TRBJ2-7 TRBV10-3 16 CAISESGGGVTYEQYF TGTGCCATCAGTGAGTCGGGCGGGGGGGTTACCTACGAGCAGTACTTC
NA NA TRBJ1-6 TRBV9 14 CASSVGKGNSPLHF TGTGCCAGCAGCGTAGGAAAAGGGAATTCACCCCTCCACTTT
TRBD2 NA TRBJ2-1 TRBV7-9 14 CASSSGTSIAEQFF TGTGCCAGCAGCTCGGGGACTAGCATAGCTGAGCAGTTCTTC
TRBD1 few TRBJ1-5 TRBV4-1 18 CASSQGIGGSYSNQPQHF TGCGCCAGCAGCCAAGGGATAGGGGGCAGCTATAGCAATCAGCCCCAGCATTTT
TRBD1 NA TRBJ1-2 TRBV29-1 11 CSVLTGGSYTF TGCAGCGTTTTAACAGGGGGAAGCTACACCTTC
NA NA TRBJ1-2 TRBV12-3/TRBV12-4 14 CASSSVWGADGYTF TGTGCCAGCAGTTCGGTTTGGGGCGCGGATGGCTACACCTTC
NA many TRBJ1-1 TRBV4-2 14 CASSQAGGDTEAFF TGTGCCAGCAGCCAAGCAGGTGGGGACACTGAAGCTTTCTTT
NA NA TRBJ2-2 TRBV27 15 CASRRGGTNTGELFF TGTGCCAGCAGAAGGGGCGGCACGAACACCGGGGAGCTGTTTTTT
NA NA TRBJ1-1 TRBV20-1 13 CSAVGVPNTEAFF TGCAGTGCTGTAGGGGTGCCGAACACTGAAGCTTTCTTT
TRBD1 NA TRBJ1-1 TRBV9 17 CASSLTGPPPGNTEAFF TGTGCCAGCAGCTTGACAGGGCCGCCCCCAGGGAACACTGAAGCTTTCTTT
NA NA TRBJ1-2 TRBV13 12 CASSLGWDNSTF TGTGCCAGCAGCTTAGGGTGGGACAACTCCACCTTC
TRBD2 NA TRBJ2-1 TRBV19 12 CASSIIGGEQFF TGTGCCAGTAGTATAATCGGGGGGGAGCAGTTCTTC
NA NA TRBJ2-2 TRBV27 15 CASSLWGLNTGELFF TGTGCCAGCAGTTTATGGGGGTTGAACACCGGGGAGCTGTTTTTT
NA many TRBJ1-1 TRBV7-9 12 CASSLKGPEAFF TGTGCCAGCAGCTTAAAGGGACCTGAAGCTTTCTTT
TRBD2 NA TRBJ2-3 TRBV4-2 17 CASSHPTSGGSTDTQYF TGTGCCAGCAGCCATCCCACTAGCGGGGGTAGCACAGATACGCAGTATTTT
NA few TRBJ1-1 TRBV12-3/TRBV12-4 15 CASSWRGAMNTEAFF TGTGCCAGCAGTTGGAGGGGGGCCATGAACACTGAAGCTTTCTTT
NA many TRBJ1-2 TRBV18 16 CASSPGQGPLGYGYTF TGTGCCAGCTCCCCGGGACAAGGACCTCTAGGCTATGGCTACACCTTC
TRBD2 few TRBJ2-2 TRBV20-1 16 CSARNSGAANTGELFF TGCAGTGCTAGGAATAGCGGGGCCGCGAACACCGGGGAGCTGTTTTTT
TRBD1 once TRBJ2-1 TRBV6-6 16 CASSPLVTGAYNEQFF TGTGCCAGCAGTCCCCTCGTCACAGGGGCGTACAATGAGCAGTTCTTC
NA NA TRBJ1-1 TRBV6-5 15 CASSYPHQGSLRAFF TGTGCCAGCAGTTACCCACATCAGGGGAGCCTGCGAGCTTTCTTT
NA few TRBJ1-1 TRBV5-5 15 CASSTRTSTNTEAFF TGTGCCAGCAGCACTCGGACGTCCACGAACACTGAAGCTTTCTTT
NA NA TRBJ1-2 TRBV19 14 CASSMTAPNYGYTF TGTGCCAGTAGTATGACAGCACCTAACTATGGCTACACCTTC
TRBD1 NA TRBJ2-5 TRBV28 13 CASRWGQGETQYF TGTGCCAGCAGGTGGGGACAGGGAGAGACCCAGTACTTC
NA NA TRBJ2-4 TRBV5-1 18 CASNRGAYDNLAKNIQYF TGCGCCAGCAACAGAGGGGCCTACGATAATCTAGCCAAAAACATTCAGTACTTC
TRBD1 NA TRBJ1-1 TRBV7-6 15 CASSPGTAADTEAFF TGTGCCAGCAGCCCAGGGACAGCAGCGGACACTGAAGCTTTCTTT
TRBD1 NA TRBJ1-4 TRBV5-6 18 CASSLSRQGVATNEKLFF TGTGCCAGCAGCCTGTCCCGACAGGGCGTTGCAACTAATGAAAAACTGTTTTTT
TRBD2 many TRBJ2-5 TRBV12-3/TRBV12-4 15 CASTASGGLQETQYF TGTGCCAGCACCGCTAGCGGGGGACTCCAAGAGACCCAGTACTTC
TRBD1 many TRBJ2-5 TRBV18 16 CASSPPVAGGIETQYF TGTGCCAGCTCACCACCTGTGGCAGGGGGTATCGAGACCCAGTACTTC
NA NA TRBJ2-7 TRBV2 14 CASKGREPLNEQYF TGTGCCAGCAAGGGACGGGAGCCCCTAAACGAGCAGTACTTC
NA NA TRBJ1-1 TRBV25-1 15 CASSPFRGENTEAFF TGTGCCAGCAGTCCTTTCCGGGGGGAGAACACTGAAGCTTTCTTT
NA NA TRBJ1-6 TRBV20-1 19 CSAREDPRQAVSYNSPLHF TGCAGTGCTAGGGAGGACCCAAGACAGGCCGTCTCCTATAATTCACCCCTCCACTTT
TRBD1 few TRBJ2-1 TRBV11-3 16 CASSTRGQGGYNEQFF TGTGCCAGCAGCACCCGAGGACAGGGGGGCTACAATGAGCAGTTCTTC
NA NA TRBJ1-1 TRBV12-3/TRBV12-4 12 CASSLAEVEAFF TGTGCCAGCAGTTTAGCGGAGGTGGAAGCTTTCTTT
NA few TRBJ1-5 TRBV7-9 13 CASNQGSNQPQHF TGTGCCAGCAACCAGGGATCCAATCAGCCCCAGCATTTT